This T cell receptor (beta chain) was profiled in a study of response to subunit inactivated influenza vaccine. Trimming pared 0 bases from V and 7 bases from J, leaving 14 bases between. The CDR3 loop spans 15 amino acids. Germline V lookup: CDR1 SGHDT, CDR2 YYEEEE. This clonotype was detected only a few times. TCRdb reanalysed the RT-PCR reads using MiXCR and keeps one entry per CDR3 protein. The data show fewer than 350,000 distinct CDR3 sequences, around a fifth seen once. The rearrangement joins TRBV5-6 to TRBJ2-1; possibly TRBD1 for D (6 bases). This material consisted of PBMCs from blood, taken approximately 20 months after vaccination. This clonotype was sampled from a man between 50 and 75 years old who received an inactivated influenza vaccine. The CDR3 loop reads CASSLESQGTNEQFF. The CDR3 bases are TGTGCCAGCAGCTTGGAAAGCCAGGGGACGAATGAGCAGTTCTTC. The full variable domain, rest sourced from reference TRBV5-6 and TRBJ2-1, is DAGVTQSPTHLIKTRGQQVTLRCSPKSGHDTVSWYQQALGQGPQFIFQYYEEEERQRGNFPDRFSGHQFPNYSSELNVNALLLGDSALYLCASSLESQGTNEQFFGPGTRLTVL.